What follows are 32 T cell receptor beta chains derived from one specimen sequenced in a study of T cell responses to AZD1222 COVID-19 vaccine. The protocol was immunoSEQ multiplex PCR, while the TCRdb copy is restricted to in-frame clones and leaves out a portion. The repertoire holds about 76,000 clones, with 70% to 90% as singletons. The sample here was peripheral blood, taken on day 0 of MenACWY control vaccination. Every receptor here comes from an adult in good health.

V is TRBV7-9 and J is TRBJ2-7, with TRBD2 matching 9 bases. CDR1 is SEHNR and CDR2 is FQNEAQ in the germline V gene (reference sequence). This CDR3 spans 17 amino acids. With V trimmed by 4 bases and J by 0 bases, 10 bases remained unmatched. Here the CDR3 DNA reads TGTGCCAGCAGCTCCTTCGAAGGGCGGGAGGGCTCCTACGAGCAGTACTTC. This translates into CASSSFEGREGSYEQYF.

J is TRBJ2-6 and V is TRBV7-2; D uncertain. This CDR3 is built from 14 residues. Germline assignment: CDR1 SGHTA and CDR2 FQGNSA. Deletions cut 5 bases from V and 1 base from J, with 6 bases between. The CDR3 is CASSPPSGANVLTF. Written as DNA, the CDR3 is TGTGCCAGCAGCCCCCCGTCTGGGGCCAACGTCCTGACTTTC.

The chain employs TRBV9 and TRBJ1-1, with no clear D. Germline CDR1 reads SGDLS; CDR2 reads YYNGEE. V was shortened by 0 bases and J by 3 bases, with 21 bases between the two germline ends. The CDR3 contains 18 residues. The CDR3 DNA sequence: TGTGCCAGCAGCGTAGACTCCCGGGCGGATACCATGGACACTGAAGCTTTCTTT. It codes for CASSVDSRADTMDTEAFF.

The CDR3 here is CATSDPTGTGEETQYF. CDR3 sequence (DNA): TGTGCCACCAGTGACCCAACCGGGACAGGGGAGGAGACCCAGTACTTC. This chain joins TRBV24-1 and TRBJ2-5, with 10 bases identical to TRBD1. The CDR3 has 16 amino acids. The J segment lost 5 bases and the V segment lost 4 bases, leaving 9 bases of the junction unmatched. Germline V lookup: CDR1 KGHDR, CDR2 SFDVKD.

The V gene is TRBV12-3 or TRBV12-4, the J gene TRBJ2-3, with D uncertain. V gave up 5 bases and J gave up 6 bases, with 12 bases separating them. CDR3 size: 13 residues. In DNA form, the CDR3 reads TGTGCCAGCAGTACCGTGCGGCGGGATACGCAGTATTTT. Protein product: CASSTVRRDTQYF.

CDR3 residues: CASSPGRSNQPQHF. CDR3 sequence (DNA): TGTGCCAGTAGTCCTGGTAGAAGCAATCAGCCCCAGCATTTT. This rearrangement joins TRBV19 to TRBJ1-5; D call uncertain. From germline, CDR1 is LNHDA and CDR2 SQIVND (reference sequence). The CDR3 is 14 residues long. V dropped 5 bases and J dropped 1 base, with 9 bases sitting between them.

The chain couples TRBV20-1 to TRBJ2-1, with D uncertain. The CDR3 loop spans 10 amino acids. The V gene's germline CDR1 is DFQATT and CDR2 SNEGSKA (reference sequence). Trimming left V 4 bases short and J 8 bases short, with 6 bases between. CDR3 in DNA: TGCAGTGCTATTAGGCATGAGCAGTTCTTC. It specifies CSAIRHEQFF.

CDR3 nucleotide sequence: TGCGCCAGCAGCTTGTGGACCCCGGGGAGCTCCTACGAGCAGTACTTC. Its translation is CASSLWTPGSSYEQYF. The chain joins TRBV5-1 to TRBJ2-7; D possibly corresponds to TRBD2 (5 bases). CDR3 length: 16 residues. Trimming shortened V by 1 base and J by 0 bases, and 14 bases separated the two germline ends. Germline-derived CDR1 and CDR2 are SGHRS and YFSETQ.

The chain couples TRBV29-1 to TRBJ2-1; 13 bases map to TRBD2. CDR3 length: 17 amino acids. Germline values: CDR1 SQVTM, CDR2 ANQGSEA. J was trimmed by 5 bases and V by 3 bases; bases with no gene match: 10. CDR3 region: CSVEGSWTSGSDNEQFF. For the CDR3, the DNA is TGCAGCGTTGAGGGTTCCTGGACTAGCGGGAGTGACAATGAGCAGTTCTTC.

The table lists this clone with a count of one. The V call is TRBV9, the J call TRBJ2-3, with 9 bases identical to TRBD2. Trimming removed 1 base from V and 0 bases from J; junction bases left unmatched: 3. Germline V CDR1 and CDR2: SGDLS, YYNGEE. The CDR3 totals 16 residues. CDR3 DNA: TGTGCCAGCAGCGTAACTGCGGGAGGGAGCACAGATACGCAGTATTTT. It encodes CASSVTAGGSTDTQYF.

The chain has TRBV7-7 and TRBJ2-5; no firm D call. Germline assignment: CDR1 SSHAT and CDR2 FNYEAQ (reference sequence). This CDR3 comprises 13 residues. The V and J ends lost 5 bases and 1 base respectively, with 8 bases between them. The CDR3 reads CASSPTAQETQYF. CDR3 coding DNA: TGTGCCAGCAGCCCCACCGCCCAAGAGACCCAGTACTTC.

The chain has TRBV4-1 and TRBJ1-1; tentative D call: TRBD1 (5 bases). V lost 4 bases, J lost 4 bases, and 16 bases lay in between. Per the germline V gene, CDR1 is MGHRA and CDR2 is YSYEKL. CDR3 length equals 15 residues. CDR3 DNA: TGCGCCAGCAGCCTGTTCAGGGTCATGAGCACTGAAGCTTTCTTT. It codes for CASSLFRVMSTEAFF.

Written as DNA, the CDR3 is TGTGCCACCAGTCTGACAGATACGCAGTATTTT. This sequence encodes CATSLTDTQYF. The rearrangement uses TRBV24-1 and TRBJ2-3; D unclear. The CDR3 consists of 11 residues. With 6 bases removed from V and 3 bases from J, the gap between germline ends came to 3 bases. Germline CDR1 reads KGHDR; CDR2 reads SFDVKD.

This chain links TRBV7-9 with TRBJ1-4; possible D gene TRBD1, 5 bases. Trimming removed 5 bases from V and 0 bases from J, with 7 bases in between. Germline loops: CDR1 SEHNR, CDR2 FQNEAQ (reference sequence). The CDR3 is made up of 14 amino acids. The CDR3 nucleotides are TGTGCCAGCAGCCTCAGGGCAACTAATGAAAAACTGTTTTTT. This codes for CASSLRATNEKLFF.

The V and J genes are TRBV2 and TRBJ2-2, with D maybe TRBD1 (5 bases). V was pared by 11 bases and J by 1 base, with 8 bases between. Germline V CDR1 and CDR2: SNHLY, FYNNEI. CDR3 length: 12 residues. The CDR3 protein is CAGAVNTGELFF. The DNA for the CDR3 is TGTGCCGGGGCGGTGAACACCGGGGAGCTGTTTTTT.

V and J are TRBV7-2 and TRBJ2-7; 9 bases agree with TRBD2. The trim removed 4 bases at V and 2 bases at J, leaving 9 bases unmatched. The CDR3 contains 16 residues. The germline CDR1 and CDR2 sequences are SGHTA and FQGNSA. The CDR3 is CASSSGGRALPYEQYF. The CDR3 region has the DNA TGTGCCAGCAGCTCGGGCGGGAGGGCCCTACCCTACGAGCAGTACTTC. Full variable domain (remainder filled in from reference TRBV7-2 and TRBJ2-7): GAGVSQSPSNKVTEKGKDVELRCDPISGHTALYWYRQSLGQGLEFLIYFQGNSAPDKSGLPSDRFSAERTGGSVSTLTIQRTQQEDSAVYLCASSSGGRALPYEQYFGPGTRLTVT.

This chain connects TRBV24-1 to TRBJ2-5; TRBD2 might be the D (5 bases). V lost 5 bases and J lost 2, with 14 bases in between. Germline V gene lookup returns CDR1 KGHDR and CDR2 SFDVKD. This CDR3 contains 15 residues. Written as DNA, the CDR3 is TGTGCCACCAGTGTAGGGAGTCCTAGTCAAGAGACCCAGTACTTC. It specifies CATSVGSPSQETQYF.

The CDR3 sequence: CASSPGTGRTEAFF. The CDR3 coding sequence is TGTGCCAGCTCACCAGGGACAGGGCGCACTGAAGCTTTCTTT. The chain is built from TRBV18 and TRBJ1-1; TRBD1 matches at 9 bases. Per germline, CDR1 KGHSH and CDR2 LQKENI. With V trimmed by 2 bases and J by 4 bases, 2 bases remained unmatched. This CDR3 spans 14 amino acids.

J is TRBJ1-5 and V is TRBV6-2 or TRBV6-3; unclear D gene. This CDR3 has 16 amino acids. The V end was cut by 5 bases, the J end by 5 bases, with 19 bases between. Germline loops: CDR1 MNHEY, CDR2 SVGEGT. In DNA form, the CDR3 reads TGTGCCAGCAGTGGGGTCGGAAGGGCAGTATATCAGCCCCAGCATTTT. It yields the protein CASSGVGRAVYQPQHF.

V is TRBV19 and J is TRBJ2-4; D remains unclear. The V gene lost 7 bases and the J gene lost 8 bases, with 9 bases spanning the gap. The CDR3 runs 11 residues. Germline CDR1 is LNHDA and CDR2 is SQIVND (reference sequence). The CDR3: CASTSLDIQYF. As DNA, the CDR3 is TGTGCCAGTACCTCTCTGGACATTCAGTACTTC.

V and J are TRBV6-2 or TRBV6-3 and TRBJ1-2, with D hard to call. The CDR3 loop spans 13 amino acids. V was pared by 6 bases and J by 3 bases, with 11 bases between. Per the germline V gene, CDR1 is MNHEY and CDR2 is SVGEGT. The CDR3 reads CASSPRSYYGYTF. The CDR3 bases are TGTGCCAGCAGCCCGAGGTCTTACTATGGCTACACCTTC.

The chain uses TRBV28 and TRBJ1-5, with TRBD1 matching over 7 bases. The CDR3 covers 14 residues. Germline V lookup: CDR1 MDHEN, CDR2 SYDVKM. Trimming at V came to 6 bases and at J to 4 bases, leaving 6 bases not matched to a gene. CDR3: CASRGTASNQPQHF. The CDR3 DNA is TGTGCCAGCAGGGGGACAGCCTCGAATCAGCCCCAGCATTTT.

This chain links TRBV7-2 with TRBJ1-4, with D perhaps TRBD1 (6 bases). V lost 1 base and J lost 4, with 16 bases in between. Germline CDR1 and CDR2: SGHTA and FQGNSA. This CDR3 has 17 amino acids. In DNA form, the CDR3 reads TGTGCCAGCAGCTTAGTTTCCTCGGACAGACATAATGAAAAACTGTTTTTT. Protein: CASSLVSSDRHNEKLFF.

This chain connects TRBV6-5 to TRBJ2-5, with 8 nucleotides matching TRBD1. Germline CDR1 is MNHEY and CDR2 is SVGAGI. Unmatched junction bases numbered 11, after V lost 6 bases and J lost 5 bases. There are 15 residues in the CDR3. The CDR3: CASRTGTGRGETQYF. CDR3 DNA: TGTGCCAGCAGAACGGGGACAGGACGGGGGGAGACCCAGTACTTC.

The chain combines TRBV10-2 with TRBJ2-3, with D hard to call. Trimming shortened V by 6 bases and J by 2 bases, and 9 bases separated the two germline ends. The germline CDR1 and CDR2 sequences are WSHSY and SAAADI. The CDR3 has 13 amino acids. CDR3 DNA: TGCGCCAGCAGGGTGCCCAACACAGATACGCAGTATTTT. Translating it yields CASRVPNTDTQYF.

This sequence joins TRBV29-1 and TRBJ1-1; D unclear. Germline V CDR1 and CDR2: SQVTM, ANQGSEA. With 3 bases removed from V and 1 base from J, the gap between germline ends came to 9 bases. The CDR3 runs to 13 residues. The CDR3 nucleotides read TGCAGCGTTGACGGGCAGACGAACACTGAAGCTTTCTTT. It encodes CSVDGQTNTEAFF.

This clone has just a few counts. V gene TRBV11-3 combines with J gene TRBJ1-1; 7 nucleotides agree with TRBD1. The J segment lost 6 bases and the V segment lost 5 bases, leaving 9 bases of the junction unmatched. Germline-derived CDR1 and CDR2 are SGHNT and YENEEA. CDR3 length: 14 residues. CDR3 residues: CASSPRGGSAEAFF. CDR3 bases: TGTGCCAGCAGCCCCAGGGGGGGGAGCGCTGAAGCTTTCTTT.

The V call is TRBV7-7, the J call TRBJ2-2; no reliable D call. The CDR3 runs to 15 residues. Germline lookup yields CDR1 SSHAT and CDR2 FNYEAQ (reference sequence). V gave up 2 bases and J gave up 3 bases, with 10 bases separating them. CDR3 sequence reads: CASSLSRPHTGELFF. The CDR3 DNA sequence: TGTGCCAGCAGCTTATCCAGGCCACACACCGGGGAGCTGTTTTTT.

The chain recombines TRBV5-6 with TRBJ1-2; D unresolved. V lost 4 bases to trimming and J lost 2 bases, with 3 bases between them. The CDR3 runs 11 residues. Germline values: CDR1 SGHDT, CDR2 YYEEEE. The CDR3 loop reads CASSQNYGYTF. CDR3 DNA: TGTGCCAGCAGCCAGAACTATGGCTACACCTTC.

V is TRBV30 and J is TRBJ2-7; 9 bases fit TRBD1. In germline, CDR1 is GTSNPN, CDR2 SVGIG (reference sequence). After removal of 1 base from V and 7 bases from J, the junction contained 5 bases not matched to a gene. The CDR3 is made up of 13 amino acids. The CDR3 DNA is TGTGCCTGGAGTGGGGACAGGGTGGGGGAGCAGTACTTC. This sequence encodes CAWSGDRVGEQYF.

The chain employs TRBV4-3 and TRBJ2-1; maybe TRBD2 (5 bases). This CDR3 has 16 amino acids. V gave up 0 bases and J gave up 3 bases, with 12 bases separating them. The germline V gene encodes CDR1 LGHNA and CDR2 YSLEER. The CDR3 bases are TGCGCCAGCAGCCAAGATCCAAGCGGAAACTACAATGAGCAGTTCTTC. Its protein product is CASSQDPSGNYNEQFF.

The genes are TRBV7-9 and TRBJ1-1, with 8 bases matching TRBD1. The CDR3 covers 16 residues. CDR1 and CDR2 from the germline V gene are SEHNR and FQNEAQ (reference sequence). V lost 9 bases and J lost 1; bases outside the gene matches: 13. The CDR3 is CASGTGETIKNTEAFF. Here the CDR3 DNA reads TGTGCCAGTGGGACAGGAGAAACCATTAAGAACACTGAAGCTTTCTTT.